This T cell receptor beta chain stems from a study of T-cell memory formation after mild COVID-19. TCR alpha and TCR beta cDNA libraries carrying sample barcodes and UMIs were produced by 5'RACE using constant-segment primers. TCRdb analysed the 5' RACE reads with MiXCR anew, one entry per CDR3 protein. Among approximately 560,000 distinct CDR3 sequences listed, approximately 15% were seen once. Study-level points and caveats: The finding that pre-infection memory included some responding clones suggested that cross-reactive memory joined. The second-wave clones peaking on day 37 were not confirmed as SARS-CoV-2-specific. Contracting clones from day 15 to 85 showed balanced CD4/CD8; later expanders favored CD4+.

Concerning this clonotype itself: What it binds is not known.

This CDR3 is 13 amino acids long. Germline CDR1 and CDR2: SQVTM and ANQGSEA. V lost 5 bases to trimming and J lost 5 bases, with 15 bases between them. The sequencing input was PBMCs or a T cell subset sorted from them (not recorded which). This clonotype was obtained from an adult woman who had mild COVID-19 (a few samples of this study predate the infection). Cell type and time point are not known. The rearrangement joins TRBV29-1 to TRBJ2-5; D is ambiguous. CDR3 loop: CSVNHGVGETQYF. CDR3 bases: TGCAGCGTTAACCATGGGGTCGGGGAGACCCAGTACTTC. Full variable domain (missing parts from reference TRBV29-1 and TRBJ2-5): SAVISQKPSRDICQRGTSLTIQCQVDSQVTMMFWYRQQPGQSLTLIATANQGSEATYESGFVIDKFPISRPNLTFSTLTVSNMSPEDSSIYLCSVNHGVGETQYFGPGTRLLVL.